The 18 T cell receptor beta chains listed next were all sequenced from one sample in a study of blood T cell repertoires in COVID-19. Repertoires were generated with immunoSEQ multiplex PCR, while TCRdb's copy carries only in-frame clones and drops some. The profile covers 150,000 to 200,000 clones, with 80% appearing a single time and around 6.3% taken by the ten largest. Input material: peripheral blood. These receptors all come from a man aged 65 to 79 with active or convalescent COVID-19.

This clone turned up a few times. The rearrangement links TRBV19 to TRBJ1-1; no clear D gene. Germline CDR1 reads LNHDA; CDR2 reads SQIVND (reference sequence). V lost 1 base, J lost 0 bases, and 15 bases lay in between. CDR3 length: 17 amino acids. The CDR3 DNA reads as TGTGCCAGTAGTATAGCCCTCCGTAGAGGCTTGAACACTGAAGCTTTCTTT. Translating it yields CASSIALRRGLNTEAFF.

This clone was seen a single time. Written as DNA, the CDR3 is TGTGCCAGCTCAACTACCCCGACAGGCCCCGAGCAGTACTTC. This codes for CASSTTPTGPEQYF. The chain has TRBV11-2 and TRBJ2-7; TRBD1 is a possible D gene (6 bases). The CDR3 is 14 residues long. Germline-derived CDR1 and CDR2 are SGHAT and FQNNGV. The germline V and J ends were trimmed by 8 bases and 6 bases, with 20 bases remaining between them. Based on the CDR3 plus reference TRBV11-2 and TRBJ2-7, the full variable domain is EAGVAQSPRYKIIEKRQSVAFWCNPISGHATLYWYQQILGQGPKLLIQFQNNGVVDDSQLPKDRFSAERLKGVDSTLKIQPAKLEDSAVYLCASSTTPTGPEQYFGPGTRLTVT.

This clone was counted once. The V gene is TRBV11-2, the J gene TRBJ1-1, with TRBD1 matching over 7 bases. Germline V gene lookup returns CDR1 SGHAT and CDR2 FQNNGV. J gave up 0 bases and V 6 bases, and 4 bases lay outside the gene matches. The CDR3 consists of 14 residues. The CDR3 region has the DNA TGTGCCAGCAGGAGGGGGACAGTGAACACTGAAGCTTTCTTT. Encoded protein: CASRRGTVNTEAFF. The full variable domain, with the rest looked up from reference TRBV11-2 and TRBJ1-1, is EAGVAQSPRYKIIEKRQSVAFWCNPISGHATLYWYQQILGQGPKLLIQFQNNGVVDDSQLPKDRFSAERLKGVDSTLKIQPAKLEDSAVYLCASRRGTVNTEAFFGQGTRLTVV.

The chain has TRBV27 and TRBJ2-3; 7 bases agree with TRBD1. Germline trimming cut 3 bases from V and 5 bases from J; bases unmatched to any gene: 11. The CDR3 contains 16 residues. Germline lookup yields CDR1 MNHEY and CDR2 SMNVEV (reference sequence). The CDR3, as DNA: TGTGCCAGCAGTTTCCATTCCAAGGGGGCCAAAGATACGCAGTATTTT. Amino acids: CASSFHSKGAKDTQYF.

The V gene is TRBV27, the J gene TRBJ1-5; maybe TRBD1 (5 bases). Per germline, CDR1 MNHEY and CDR2 SMNVEV (reference sequence). This CDR3 has 19 amino acids. V was trimmed by 5 bases and J by 0 bases, leaving 23 bases between them. CDR3 coding DNA: TGTGCCAGCAGTCCACAACTACTCACAGGAGTTGGTAGCAATCAGCCCCAGCATTTT. Protein: CASSPQLLTGVGSNQPQHF.

The genes are TRBV29-1 and TRBJ1-5, with TRBD1 matching over 7 bases. V dropped 4 bases and J dropped 1; count of bases not matched to a gene: 1. This CDR3 contains 13 residues. CDR1 is SQVTM and CDR2 is ANQGSEA in the germline V gene. CDR3 amino acids: CSVGGQSNQPQHF. The CDR3, as DNA: TGCAGCGTTGGGGGACAGAGCAATCAGCCCCAGCATTTT.

The chain employs TRBV3-1 (or the pseudogene TRBV3-2) and TRBJ2-5, with D possibly matching TRBD1 (6 bases). CDR1 is LGHDT and CDR2 is YNNKEL in the germline V gene (reference sequence). V was shortened by 3 bases and J by 4 bases, with 9 bases between the two germline ends. The CDR3 is 13 amino acids. CDR3 nucleotides: TGTGCCAGCAGCCATAACAGGGCAGAGACCCAGTACTTC. It specifies CASSHNRAETQYF.

This chain uses TRBV19 with TRBJ1-1, with D perhaps matching TRBD1 (6 bases). CDR1 is LNHDA and CDR2 is SQIVND in the germline V gene (reference sequence). The V gene lost 3 bases and the J gene lost 5 bases, with 10 bases spanning the gap. The CDR3 sequence is 13 residues long. The CDR3 loop reads CASSIEGETEAFF. CDR3 coding DNA: TGTGCCAGTAGTATTGAGGGGGAGACTGAAGCTTTCTTT.

The chain has TRBV7-9 and TRBJ2-3, with no clear D. V was pared by 2 bases and J by 2 bases, with 14 bases between. Germline loops: CDR1 SEHNR, CDR2 FQNEAQ (reference sequence). The CDR3 is made up of 16 amino acids. The CDR3 DNA follows: TGTGCCAGCAGCTTAAGCACCAGCGCGGTCACAGATACGCAGTATTTT. This codes for CASSLSTSAVTDTQYF.

This clone came up a few times. The rearrangement links TRBV6-1 to TRBJ2-1; possible D gene TRBD2, 6 bases. Germline V gene data show CDR1 as MNHNS and CDR2 as SASEGT. V was shortened by 2 bases and J by 1 base, with 15 bases between the two germline ends. The CDR3 is 17 amino acids. This CDR3 reads CASSERETPASYNEQFF. The CDR3 bases are TGTGCCAGCAGTGAACGGGAGACTCCTGCATCCTACAATGAGCAGTTCTTC.

CDR3 bases: TGTGCCAGCAGGGACTCCGGGACAGGGGAGACCCAGTACTTC. Its protein is CASRDSGTGETQYF. The V call is TRBV27, the J call TRBJ2-5, with 9 bases identical to TRBD1. V lost 6 bases, J lost 5 bases, and 7 bases stayed unmatched. The V gene's germline CDR1 is MNHEY and CDR2 SMNVEV (reference sequence). The CDR3 extends over 14 amino acids.

This sequence joins TRBV5-1 and TRBJ2-5, with D maybe TRBD2 (5 bases). V was clipped by 3 bases and J by 5 bases, with 14 bases between them. This CDR3 spans 14 amino acids. Germline V CDR1 and CDR2: SGHRS, YFSETQ. The CDR3 protein is CASSSGLGRETQYF. In nucleotides, the CDR3 is TGCGCCAGCAGCTCCGGACTGGGCAGGGAGACCCAGTACTTC.

The chain couples TRBV18 to TRBJ1-5; D is unclear. Germline assignment: CDR1 KGHSH and CDR2 LQKENI. V was shortened by 2 bases and J by 6 bases, with 8 bases between the two germline ends. This CDR3 contains 13 residues. In DNA, the CDR3 is TGTGCCAGCTCACCAGAAGCTGCTCAGCCCCAGCATTTT. It encodes CASSPEAAQPQHF.

This clone was detected only a few times. The chain employs TRBV25-1 and TRBJ1-6, with 8 bases identical to TRBD1. J lost 11 bases, V lost 2 bases, and 8 bases had no gene match. Germline CDR1 reads MGHDK; CDR2 reads SYGVNS. The CDR3 has 15 residues. CDR3 sequence (DNA): TGTGCCAGCAGTGAACCGGGACAGGTTTGGACACCCCTCCACTTT. Its translation: CASSEPGQVWTPLHF.

The chain links TRBV5-5 to TRBJ1-1, with a possible D match to TRBD1 (5 bases). The CDR3 has 15 residues. Trimming took off 5 bases at V and 0 bases at J, with 14 bases between the two ends. Per the germline V gene, CDR1 is SGHKS and CDR2 is YYEKEE (reference sequence). CDR3 sequence reads: CASRPEGRVNTEAFF. The CDR3 DNA reads TGTGCCAGCAGACCGGAGGGGCGCGTGAACACTGAAGCTTTCTTT.

The rearrangement links TRBV6-5 to TRBJ1-1, with 7 bases lining up with TRBD1. The CDR3 spans 15 residues. From germline, CDR1 is MNHEY and CDR2 SVGAGI. V was pared by 2 bases and J by 3 bases, with 6 bases of the junction left unmatched. CDR3 region: CASSYTLQGDTEAFF. For the CDR3, the DNA is TGTGCCAGCAGTTACACCCTCCAGGGGGACACTGAAGCTTTCTTT.

This chain uses TRBV5-4 with TRBJ2-5, with TRBD1 as a possible D gene (5 bases). Per the germline V gene, CDR1 is SGHNT and CDR2 is YYREEE (reference sequence). Deletions cut 2 bases from V and 4 bases from J, with 12 bases between. This CDR3 has 14 amino acids. Written as DNA, the CDR3 is TGTGCCAGCAGCTTTAGTGGGGCCCTAGAGACCCAGTACTTC. Its translation: CASSFSGALETQYF.

Only one count was recorded for this clone. V and J are TRBV6-5 and TRBJ2-7; D possibly corresponds to TRBD2 (5 bases). The V and J ends lost 6 bases and 3 bases respectively, with 6 bases between them. There are 11 residues in the CDR3. The V gene's germline CDR1 is MNHEY and CDR2 SVGAGI. The DNA for the CDR3 is TGTGCCAGCAGCGGACTCTACGAGCAGTACTTC. It yields the protein CASSGLYEQYF.